This T cell receptor (beta chain) was recovered during a study of identical twins. In its sample, this clonotype was seen many times. TCRdb fed the 5' RACE reads into MiXCR, producing one record per CDR3 protein. The sample records 400,000 to 500,000 distinct CDR3 sequences, 18% being singletons. Trimming shortened V by 5 bases and J by 8 bases, and 16 bases separated the two germline ends. CDR3 length equals 14 residues. Germline CDR1 reads SEHNR; CDR2 reads FQNEAQ (reference sequence). Sequencing input: naive T cells sorted from blood. The clonotype comes from a man aged 50-59 years in good health. This chain joins TRBV7-9 and TRBJ2-1; TRBD2 might be the D (5 bases). The CDR3 region is CASSLRTRVDEQFF. In DNA, the CDR3 is TGTGCCAGCAGCCTAAGGACGAGGGTCGATGAGCAGTTCTTC.